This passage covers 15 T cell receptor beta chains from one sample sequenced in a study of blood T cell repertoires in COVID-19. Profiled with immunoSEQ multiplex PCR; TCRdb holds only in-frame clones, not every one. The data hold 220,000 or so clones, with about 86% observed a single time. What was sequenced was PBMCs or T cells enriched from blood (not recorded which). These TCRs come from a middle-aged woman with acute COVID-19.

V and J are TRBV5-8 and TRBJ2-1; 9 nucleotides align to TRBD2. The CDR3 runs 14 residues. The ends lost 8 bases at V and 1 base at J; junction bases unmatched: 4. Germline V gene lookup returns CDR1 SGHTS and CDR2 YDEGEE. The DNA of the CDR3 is TGTGCCAGTGAGGGACTAGCTTCCTACAATGAGCAGTTCTTC. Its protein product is CASEGLASYNEQFF.

The CDR3 DNA reads as TGTGCCAGCAGCCCCGGTGGAGCCTCGTTGCATGGCTACACCTTC. It encodes CASSPGGASLHGYTF. This chain connects TRBV28 to TRBJ1-2; D unclear. This CDR3 is 15 amino acids long. With 6 bases removed from V and 6 bases from J, the gap between germline ends came to 20 bases. Germline assignment: CDR1 MDHEN and CDR2 SYDVKM.

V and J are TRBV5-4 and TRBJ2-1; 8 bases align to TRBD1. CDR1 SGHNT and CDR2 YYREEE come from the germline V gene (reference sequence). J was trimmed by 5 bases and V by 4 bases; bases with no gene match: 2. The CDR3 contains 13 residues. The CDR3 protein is CASSQTGDNEQFF. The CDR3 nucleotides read TGTGCCAGCAGCCAGACAGGGGACAATGAGCAGTTCTTC. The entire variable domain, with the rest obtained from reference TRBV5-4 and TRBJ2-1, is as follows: ETGVTQSPTHLIKTRGQQVTLRCSSQSGHNTVSWYQQALGQGPQFIFQYYREEENGRGNFPPRFSGLQFPNYSSELNVNALELDDSALYLCASSQTGDNEQFFGPGTRLTVL.

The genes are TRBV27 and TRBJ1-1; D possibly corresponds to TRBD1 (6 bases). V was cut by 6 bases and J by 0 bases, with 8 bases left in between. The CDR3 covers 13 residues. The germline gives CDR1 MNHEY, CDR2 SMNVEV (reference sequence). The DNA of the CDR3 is TGTGCCAGCAGGACAGGTATGAACACTGAAGCTTTCTTT. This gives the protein CASRTGMNTEAFF.

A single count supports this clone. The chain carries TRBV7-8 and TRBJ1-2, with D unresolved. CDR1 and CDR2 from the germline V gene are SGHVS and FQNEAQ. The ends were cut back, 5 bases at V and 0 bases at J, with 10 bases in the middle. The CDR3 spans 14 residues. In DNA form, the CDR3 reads TGTGCCAGCAGCGCCAAGACTTCTAACTATGGCTACACCTTC. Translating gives CASSAKTSNYGYTF. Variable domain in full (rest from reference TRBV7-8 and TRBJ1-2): GAGVSQSPRYKVAKRGQDVALRCDPISGHVSLFWYQQALGQGPEFLTYFQNEAQLDKSGLPSDRFFAERPEGSVSTLKIQRTQQEDSAVYLCASSAKTSNYGYTFGSGTRLTVV.

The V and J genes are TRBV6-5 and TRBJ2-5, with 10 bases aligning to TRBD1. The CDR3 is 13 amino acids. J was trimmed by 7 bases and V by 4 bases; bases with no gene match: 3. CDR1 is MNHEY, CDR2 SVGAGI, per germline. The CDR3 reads CASSSRQGATQYF. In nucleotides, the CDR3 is TGTGCCAGCAGTTCTAGACAGGGGGCGACCCAGTACTTC.

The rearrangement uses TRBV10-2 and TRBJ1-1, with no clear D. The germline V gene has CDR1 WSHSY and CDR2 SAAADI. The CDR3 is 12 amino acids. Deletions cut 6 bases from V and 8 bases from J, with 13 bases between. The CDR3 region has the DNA TGCGCCAGCAGACAGAGCGGAGGGGAAGCTTTCTTT. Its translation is CASRQSGGEAFF.

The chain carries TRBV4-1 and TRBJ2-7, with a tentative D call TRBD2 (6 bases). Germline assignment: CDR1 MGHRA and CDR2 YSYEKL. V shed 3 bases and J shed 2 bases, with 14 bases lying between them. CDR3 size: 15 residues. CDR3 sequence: CASSHFPGGPYEQYF. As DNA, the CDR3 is TGCGCCAGCAGCCATTTCCCCGGGGGTCCCTACGAGCAGTACTTC.

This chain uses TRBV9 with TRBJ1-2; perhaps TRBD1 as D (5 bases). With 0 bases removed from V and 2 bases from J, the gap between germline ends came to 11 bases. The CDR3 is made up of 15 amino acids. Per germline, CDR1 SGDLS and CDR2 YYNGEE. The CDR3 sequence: CASSVGQFINYGYTF. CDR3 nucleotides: TGTGCCAGCAGCGTAGGACAGTTTATAAACTATGGCTACACCTTC. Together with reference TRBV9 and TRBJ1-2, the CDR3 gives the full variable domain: DSGVTQTPKHLITATGQRVTLRCSPRSGDLSVYWYQQSLDQGLQFLIQYYNGEERAKGNILERFSAQQFPDLHSELNLSSLELGDSALYFCASSVGQFINYGYTFGSGTRLTVV.

The CDR3 sequence: CASSQDRGGDTEAFF. The CDR3 DNA reads TGCGCCAGCAGCCAAGATAGAGGCGGAGACACTGAAGCTTTCTTT. The J gene is TRBJ1-1, the V gene TRBV4-3; the D is unclear. This CDR3 comprises 15 residues. The V gene lost 0 bases and the J gene lost 3 bases, with 11 bases spanning the gap. Germline V CDR1 and CDR2: LGHNA, YSLEER.

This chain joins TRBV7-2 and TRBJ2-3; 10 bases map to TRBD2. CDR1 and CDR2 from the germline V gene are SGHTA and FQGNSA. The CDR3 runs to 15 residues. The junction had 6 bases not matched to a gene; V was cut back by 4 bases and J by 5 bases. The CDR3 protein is CASSYSGRAVDTQYF. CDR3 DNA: TGTGCCAGCAGCTACAGCGGGAGGGCCGTAGATACGCAGTATTTT.

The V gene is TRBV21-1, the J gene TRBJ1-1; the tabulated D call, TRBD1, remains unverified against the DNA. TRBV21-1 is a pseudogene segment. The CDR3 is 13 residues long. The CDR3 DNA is TGTGCCAGCAGCAAGGGGCAGCTGGCTGAAGCTTTCTTT. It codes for CASSKGQLAEAFF.

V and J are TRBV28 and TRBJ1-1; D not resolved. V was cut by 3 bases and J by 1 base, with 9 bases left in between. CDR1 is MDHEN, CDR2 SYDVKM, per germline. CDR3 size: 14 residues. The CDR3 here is CASSLTRGNTEAFF. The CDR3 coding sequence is TGTGCCAGCAGTTTGACACGGGGGAACACTGAAGCTTTCTTT.

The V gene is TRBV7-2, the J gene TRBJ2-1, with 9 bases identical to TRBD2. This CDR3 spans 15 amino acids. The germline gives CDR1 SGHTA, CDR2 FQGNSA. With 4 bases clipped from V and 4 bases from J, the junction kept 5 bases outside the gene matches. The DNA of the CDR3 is TGTGCCAGCAGCTGGGGACTAGCTGGTTACAATGAGCAGTTCTTC. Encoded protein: CASSWGLAGYNEQFF.

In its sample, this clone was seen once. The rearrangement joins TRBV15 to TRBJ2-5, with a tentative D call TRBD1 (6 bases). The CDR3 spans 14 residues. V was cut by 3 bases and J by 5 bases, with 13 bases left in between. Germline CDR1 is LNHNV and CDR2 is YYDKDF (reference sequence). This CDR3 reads CATSSTRGMETQYF. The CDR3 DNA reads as TGTGCCACCAGCAGTACCAGGGGTATGGAGACCCAGTACTTC.